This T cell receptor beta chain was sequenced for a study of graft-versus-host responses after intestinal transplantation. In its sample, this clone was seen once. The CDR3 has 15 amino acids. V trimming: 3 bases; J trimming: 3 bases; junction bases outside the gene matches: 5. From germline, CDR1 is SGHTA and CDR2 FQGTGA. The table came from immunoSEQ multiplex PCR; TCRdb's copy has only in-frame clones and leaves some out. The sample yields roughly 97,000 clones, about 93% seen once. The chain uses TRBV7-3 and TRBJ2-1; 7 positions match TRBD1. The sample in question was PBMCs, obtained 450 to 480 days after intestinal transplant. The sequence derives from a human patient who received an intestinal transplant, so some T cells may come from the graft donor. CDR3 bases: TGTGCCAGCAGCTTTGAGACAGGGCACTACAATGAGCAGTTCTTC. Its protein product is CASSFETGHYNEQFF.